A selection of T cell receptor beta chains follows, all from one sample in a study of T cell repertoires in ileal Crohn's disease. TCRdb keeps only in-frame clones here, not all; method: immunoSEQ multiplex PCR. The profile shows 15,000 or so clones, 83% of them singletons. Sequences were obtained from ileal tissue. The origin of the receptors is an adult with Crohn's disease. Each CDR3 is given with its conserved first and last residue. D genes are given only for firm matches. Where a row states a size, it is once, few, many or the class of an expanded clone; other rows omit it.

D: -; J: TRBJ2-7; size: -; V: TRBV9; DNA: TGTGCCAGCAGCCCAGACCCGGGGTACGAGCAGTACTTC; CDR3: CASSPDPGYEQYF
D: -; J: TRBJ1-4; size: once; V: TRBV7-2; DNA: TGTGCCAGCAGCTCGCAGGGAATAACTAATGAAAAACTGTTTTTT; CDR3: CASSSQGITNEKLFF
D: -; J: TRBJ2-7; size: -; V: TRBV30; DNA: TGTGCCTGGCTACAACGGGGCTCCTACGAGCAGTACTTC; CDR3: CAWLQRGSYEQYF
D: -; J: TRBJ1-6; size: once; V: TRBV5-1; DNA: TGCGCCAGCAGTCCAGGCGAGAATTCACCCCTCCACTTT; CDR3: CASSPGENSPLHF
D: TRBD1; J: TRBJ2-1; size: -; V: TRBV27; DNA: TGTGCCAGCAGTTTAGGACAGGGGGCGGACAATGAGCAGTTCTTC; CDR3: CASSLGQGADNEQFF
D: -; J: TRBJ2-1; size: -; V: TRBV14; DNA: TGTGCCAGCAGCCCACTAGTAGGCAATGAGCAGTTCTTC; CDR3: CASSPLVGNEQFF
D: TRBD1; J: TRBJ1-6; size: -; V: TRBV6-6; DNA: TGTGCCAGCAGTTACCGAACAGGGGAGCATTCACCCCTCCACTTT; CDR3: CASSYRTGEHSPLHF
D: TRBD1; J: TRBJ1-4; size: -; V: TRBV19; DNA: TGTGCCAGTAGTTTCCAACCGACAGGGCTTAATGAAAAACTGTTTTTT; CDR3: CASSFQPTGLNEKLFF
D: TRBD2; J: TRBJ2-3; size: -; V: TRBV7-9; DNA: TGTGCCAGCAGCCGAAGCGGGGGGAGCACAGATACGCAGTATTTT; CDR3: CASSRSGGSTDTQYF
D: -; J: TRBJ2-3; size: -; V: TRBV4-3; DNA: TGCGCCAGCAGCCAAGCCCTGAGGGTAAATTCCTTAGATACGCAGTATTTT; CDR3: CASSQALRVNSLDTQYF
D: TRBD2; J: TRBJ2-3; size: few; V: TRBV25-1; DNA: TGTGCCAGCAATCCCGGGACTAGCGGGAACACAGATACGCAGTATTTT; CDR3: CASNPGTSGNTDTQYF
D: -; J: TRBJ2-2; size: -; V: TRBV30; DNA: TGTGCCTGGAGGAAGGACAGAACCGGGGAGCTGTTTTTT; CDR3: CAWRKDRTGELFF
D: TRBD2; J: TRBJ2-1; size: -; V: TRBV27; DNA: TGTGCCAGCAGCCGGACTAGTCACGTCAATGAGCAGTTCTTC; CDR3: CASSRTSHVNEQFF
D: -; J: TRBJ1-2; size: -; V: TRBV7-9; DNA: TGTGCCAGCAGTTCCGGGACACTCGGCTACACCTTC; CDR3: CASSSGTLGYTF
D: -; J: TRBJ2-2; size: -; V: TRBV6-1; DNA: TGTGCCACCCCACGAGGGCTGAACACCGGGGAGCTGTTTTTT; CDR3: CATPRGLNTGELFF
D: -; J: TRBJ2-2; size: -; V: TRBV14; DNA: TGTGCCAGCAGCCAAGATATAGGAGCTCCGAACACCGGGGAGCTGTTTTTT; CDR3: CASSQDIGAPNTGELFF
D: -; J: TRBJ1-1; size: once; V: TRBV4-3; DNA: TGCGCCAGCAGCCAAGATCAGGGTTCTGGCACTGAAGCTTTCTTT; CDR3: CASSQDQGSGTEAFF
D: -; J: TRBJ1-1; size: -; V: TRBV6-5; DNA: TGTGCCAGCAGTACGAGGGAAAGGAACACTGAAGCTTTCTTT; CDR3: CASSTRERNTEAFF
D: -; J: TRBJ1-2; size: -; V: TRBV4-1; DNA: TGCGCCAGCAGCCAAACGGGAGATATTCTTAACTATGGCTACACCTTC; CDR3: CASSQTGDILNYGYTF
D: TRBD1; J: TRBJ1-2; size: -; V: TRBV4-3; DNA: TGCGCCAGCAGCCCGCGGGACAGGGGCACGGATGGCTACACCTTC; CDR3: CASSPRDRGTDGYTF
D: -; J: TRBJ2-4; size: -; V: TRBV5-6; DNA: TGTGCCAGCAGCTTGCAGGGGAATTCTGACATTCAGTACTTC; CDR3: CASSLQGNSDIQYF
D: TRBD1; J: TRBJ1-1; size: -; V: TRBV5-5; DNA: TGTGCCAGCAGCTTAGCCGACAGGGGGGCCGGAGCTTTCTTT; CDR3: CASSLADRGAGAFF
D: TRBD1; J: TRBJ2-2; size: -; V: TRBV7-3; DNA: TGTGCCAGCAGCTTTGCGAGGGACAGGGGGCCCGGGGAGCTGTTTTTT; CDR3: CASSFARDRGPGELFF
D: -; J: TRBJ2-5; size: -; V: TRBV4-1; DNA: TGCGCCAGCAGCCAAGAAGGCGGAGGGGGCCGGGAGACCCAGTACTTC; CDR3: CASSQEGGGGRETQYF
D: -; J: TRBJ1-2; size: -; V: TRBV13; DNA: TGTGCCAGCAGCTCCGACCGTCGTCCGAGGTCCTTC; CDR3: CASSSDRRPRSF
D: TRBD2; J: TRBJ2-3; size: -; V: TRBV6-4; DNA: TGTGCCAGCAGTGCCGGGGGGACCACAGATACGCAGTATTTT; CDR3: CASSAGGTTDTQYF
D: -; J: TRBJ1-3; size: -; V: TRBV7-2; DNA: TGTGCCAGCAGCCATGACAGCTCTGGAAACACCATATATTTT; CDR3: CASSHDSSGNTIYF
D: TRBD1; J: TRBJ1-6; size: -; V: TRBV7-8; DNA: TGTGCCAGCGACAAGAACGCCGGGACAGGGAATTCACCCCTCCACTTT; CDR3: CASDKNAGTGNSPLHF
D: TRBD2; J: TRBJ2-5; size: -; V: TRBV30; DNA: TGTGCCTGGAGAGGACTGACTAGCGGGGGGGCGGGCGAGACCCAGTACTTC; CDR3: CAWRGLTSGGAGETQYF
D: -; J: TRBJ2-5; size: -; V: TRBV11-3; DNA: TGTGCCAGCAGCTTCCAGGGGAAAGAGACCCAGTACTTC; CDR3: CASSFQGKETQYF
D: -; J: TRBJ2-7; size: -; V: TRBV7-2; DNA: TGTGCCAGCAGCGAACAGGGTGGTCGGGGCGAGCAGTACTTC; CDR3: CASSEQGGRGEQYF
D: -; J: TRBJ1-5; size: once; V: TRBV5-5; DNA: TGTGCCAGCAGCGCCGGACAGACCCAGGGGCCCCAGCATTTT; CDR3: CASSAGQTQGPQHF
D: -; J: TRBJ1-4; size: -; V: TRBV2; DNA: TGTGCCAGCAGCCTCGAGGAAAAACTGTTTTTT; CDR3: CASSLEEKLFF
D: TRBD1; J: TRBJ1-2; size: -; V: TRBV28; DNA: TGTGCCAGCAGTCTTCGGACAGGGGGCTCCTATGGCTACACCTTC; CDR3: CASSLRTGGSYGYTF
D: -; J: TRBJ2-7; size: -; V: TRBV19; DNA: TGTGCCAGTAGTCTCCGGCCCGGGAGCACCTACGAGCAGTACTTC; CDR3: CASSLRPGSTYEQYF
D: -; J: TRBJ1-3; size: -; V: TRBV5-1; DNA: TGCGCCAGCAGCTTTGACAGCTCTGGAAACACCATATATTTT; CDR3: CASSFDSSGNTIYF
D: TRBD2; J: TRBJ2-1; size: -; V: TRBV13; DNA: TGTGCCAGCAGCTGGAGAGCGGGGGGGCGCAATGAGCAGTTCTTC; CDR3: CASSWRAGGRNEQFF
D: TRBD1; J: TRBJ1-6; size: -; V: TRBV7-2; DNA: TGTGCCAGCAGCTTGGCCGGGACAGGGAGCTCCTATAATTCCCCCCTCCACTTT; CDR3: CASSLAGTGSSYNSPLHF
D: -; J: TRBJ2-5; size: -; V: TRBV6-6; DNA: TGTGCCAGCAGCTGGACACAAGAGACCCAGTACTTC; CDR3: CASSWTQETQYF
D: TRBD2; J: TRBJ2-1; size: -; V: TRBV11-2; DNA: TGTGCCAGCAGCGGGACTAGCGGGGGGGGGAATGAGCAGTTCTTC; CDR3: CASSGTSGGGNEQFF
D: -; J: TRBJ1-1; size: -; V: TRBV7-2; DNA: TGTGCCAGCAGCCTCGACTGGACAAGAGCTTTCTTT; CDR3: CASSLDWTRAFF
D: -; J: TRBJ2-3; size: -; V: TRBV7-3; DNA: TGTGCCAGCAGCTTAGTCGAGGGCACAGATACGCAGTATTTT; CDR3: CASSLVEGTDTQYF
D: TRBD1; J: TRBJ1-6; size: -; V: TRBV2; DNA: TGTGCCAGCAGTGAACGGGGGACAGGGATACTACCCCTCCACTTT; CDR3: CASSERGTGILPLHF